What follows are 14 T cell receptor beta chains derived from one specimen sequenced in a study of T cell repertoires in cytomegalovirus infection. TCRdb re-derived calls from the reads in MiXCR, one entry per CDR3 protein. The sample lists a few hundred thousand distinct CDR3 sequences, about a quarter occurring once. Sequenced: PBMCs. These receptors were taken from a human donor in good health (CMV status not recorded). Some clones in this sample may be carry-over from other donors' samples.

The table lists this clonotype with a few counts. The chain is built from TRBV3-1 and TRBJ2-1; D unresolved. Looked up from germline, CDR1 is LGHDT and CDR2 is YNNKEL (reference sequence). CDR3 length: 16 residues. Trimming removed 2 bases at V and 13 bases at J, with 24 bases between. CDR3 sequence reads: CASSQPVAAHGSHQFF. The CDR3 coding sequence is TGTGCCAGCAGCCAACCCGTCGCCGCCCACGGGTCTCACCAGTTCTTC.

V is TRBV11-3 and J is TRBJ1-1; D gene ambiguous. This CDR3 has 14 amino acids. Germline V gene sequence: CDR1 SGHNT, CDR2 YENEEA. V gave up 1 base and J gave up 6 bases, with 12 bases separating them. The CDR3 reads CASSLAQTRAEAFF. The CDR3 DNA follows: TGTGCCAGCAGCTTAGCCCAGACACGCGCTGAAGCTTTCTTT.

This clonotype was seen only a few times. This chain links TRBV29-1 with TRBJ2-5, with 10 positions matching TRBD2. CDR3 length equals 17 residues. The germline gives CDR1 SQVTM, CDR2 ANQGSEA. V shed 7 bases, J shed 1 base, and the junction held 15 bases outside the gene matches. The CDR3 sequence: CSGSTSELAGLQETQYF. The CDR3, as DNA: TGCAGCGGATCAACCTCGGAACTAGCGGGGCTCCAAGAGACCCAGTACTTC. The full variable domain, rest sourced from reference TRBV29-1 and TRBJ2-5, is SAVISQKPSRDICQRGTSLTIQCQVDSQVTMMFWYRQQPGQSLTLIATANQGSEATYESGFVIDKFPISRPNLTFSTLTVSNMSPEDSSIYLCSGSTSELAGLQETQYFGPGTRLLVL.

Comments on this clonotype: The DNA is left out, because the CDR3 cannot be placed on it with certainty; the CDR3 is given as TCRdb lists it. This chain uses TRBV7-5 with TRBJ2-3. TRBV7-5 is labeled a pseudogene. With termini counted, the CDR3 has 16 amino acids. The CDR3 is CISVPEAPDFTDTQYF.

This clonotype has ten or more counts. In nucleotides, the CDR3 is TGTGCCAGCAGCTTAGTCGTAAACTATGGCTACACCTTC. It is translated as CASSLVVNYGYTF. The gene calls are TRBV11-2 and TRBJ1-2; D is ambiguous. In germline, CDR1 is SGHAT, CDR2 FQNNGV. V was shortened by 1 base and J by 2 bases, with 5 bases between the two germline ends. The CDR3 spans 13 residues.

This chain connects TRBV12-3 or TRBV12-4 to TRBJ2-7; possible D gene TRBD1, 6 bases. This CDR3 is built from 15 residues. The V end was cut by 4 bases, the J end by 2 bases, with 15 bases between. CDR3 nucleotides: TGTGCCAGCAGTTCCTCCCGGACAGAACCCTACGAGCAGTACGTC. This codes for CASSSSRTEPYEQYV.

V and J are TRBV5-6 and TRBJ2-1; 11 bases agree with TRBD2. The trim removed 0 bases at V and 8 bases at J, leaving 16 bases unmatched. The CDR3 is 19 amino acids. Germline V gene lookup returns CDR1 SGHDT and CDR2 YYEEEE. The CDR3 nucleotides read TGTGCCAGCAGCTTGGGTGTGCGGACACTAGCGGGAGAGCGTGATGAGCAGTTCTTC. It yields the protein CASSLGVRTLAGERDEQFF.

This clonotype has a count of ten or more. V and J are TRBV6-2 or TRBV6-3 and TRBJ2-3; 8 nucleotides align to TRBD1. The V gene's germline CDR1 is MNHEY and CDR2 SVGEGT. V lost 5 bases to trimming and J lost 5 bases; unmatched junction nucleotides: 6. The CDR3 spans 14 residues. This chain's CDR3 is CASSAGQAQDTQYF. CDR3 DNA: TGTGCCAGCAGTGCGGGACAGGCACAAGATACGCAGTATTTT.

This clonotype has just a few counts. V usage is TRBV7-6 and J usage is TRBJ2-1, with 9 nucleotides matching TRBD1. CDR1 and CDR2 (germline): SGHVS, FNYEAQ. V was clipped by 5 bases and J by 4 bases; unmatched bases: 12. The CDR3 contains 17 residues. The CDR3 sequence: CASSPYPGGQGYNEQFF. CDR3 DNA: TGTGCCAGCAGCCCTTATCCTGGGGGACAGGGTTACAATGAGCAGTTCTTC.

The chain recombines TRBV12-3 or TRBV12-4 with TRBJ1-2; D not resolved. V dropped 2 bases and J dropped 6 bases, with 10 bases sitting between them. CDR3 length: 13 residues. CDR3 loop: CASSLLTSNGYTF. CDR3 in DNA: TGTGCCAGCAGTTTATTAACCAGCAATGGCTACACCTTC.

This clonotype has at least ten counts. V is TRBV7-2 and J is TRBJ2-2, with TRBD2 matching 9 bases. The CDR3 is made up of 18 amino acids. V lost 0 bases, J lost 7 bases, and 12 bases stayed unmatched. In germline, CDR1 is SGHTA, CDR2 FQGNSA. The CDR3 reads CASSLAGGASGNHGELFF. The DNA of the CDR3 is TGTGCCAGCAGCTTAGCGGGGGGGGCTAGCGGGAACCACGGGGAGCTGTTTTTT.

This clonotype was recorded a few times. The J gene is TRBJ1-2, the V gene TRBV12-3 or TRBV12-4, with unresolved D. Trimming shortened V by 3 bases and J by 8 bases, and 13 bases separated the two germline ends. This CDR3 spans 13 amino acids. The CDR3 region is CASSFEGSRGYTF. DNA of the CDR3: TGTGCCAGCAGTTTTGAGGGTTCCAGGGGCTACACCTTC.

The chain uses TRBV5-1 and TRBJ1-5; a weak D match, TRBD1 (5 bases). The CDR3 has 15 amino acids. Germline V gene sequence: CDR1 SGHRS, CDR2 YFSETQ. The V end was cut by 4 bases, the J end by 1 base, with 12 bases between. CDR3: CASSRDGGSNQPQHF. The CDR3 region has the DNA TGCGCCAGCAGCAGAGACGGGGGAAGCAATCAGCCCCAGCATTTT.

The V call is TRBV11-3, the J call TRBJ2-2, with 10 positions matching TRBD2. Germline trimming cut 4 bases from V and 5 bases from J; bases unmatched to any gene: 7. Looked up from germline, CDR1 is SGHNT and CDR2 is YENEEA. The CDR3 runs 16 residues. CDR3: CASSSLAGKITGELFF. In nucleotides, the CDR3 is TGTGCCAGCAGCTCACTAGCGGGAAAAATTACCGGGGAGCTGTTTTTT.